These T cell receptor beta chains were read from a single sample in a study of blood T cell repertoires in COVID-19. Profiled with immunoSEQ multiplex PCR; TCRdb holds only in-frame clones, not every one. The table lists some 68,000 clones, 80% to 90% of them singletons, with about 2.9% in the top ten. Sequencing was carried out using peripheral blood. These receptors all stem from a man aged 50-60 years with acute or convalescent COVID-19. The CDR3 runs from the conserved cysteine through the conserved F or W. Fields, in order: J gene, V gene, D gene, clone size, CDR3 DNA, CDR3 protein. A D gene is named only where the DNA matches it firmly. Some rows have no size entry. The others give once, few or many, or a class for an expanded clone.

TRBJ2-1 TRBV6-2/TRBV6-3 - - TGTGCCAGCAGTTACTCAGCATTGGGACACCAGATGGGCAATGAGCAGTTCTTC CASSYSALGHQMGNEQFF
TRBJ2-2 TRBV9 TRBD2 - TGTGCCAGCAGGCCCCCTAGCGGGAACACCGGGGAGCTGTTTTTT CASRPPSGNTGELFF
TRBJ1-4 TRBV5-8 TRBD1 - TGTGCCAGCAGCTTCGCGACAGGGGATGAAAAACTGTTTTTT CASSFATGDEKLFF
TRBJ2-1 TRBV7-9 - - TGTGCCAGCAGCTTAGCGTCGGGGGGCCGGAATGAGCAGTTCTTC CASSLASGGRNEQFF
TRBJ2-3 TRBV23-1 TRBD2 - TGCGCCAGCAGCCAAGGGTTTAGCGGGAGAGTCTGGTCCGCAGATACGCAGTATTTT CASSQGFSGRVWSADTQYF
TRBJ2-5 TRBV5-5 TRBD2 - TGTGCCAGCAGCTTGGGGGCTAGCGGGAAAGAGACCCAGTACTTC CASSLGASGKETQYF
TRBJ2-2 TRBV7-9 - - TGTGCCAGCCCCAGGCCCCCCGGGTTCCGAAGTTCCGGGGAGCTGTTTTTT CASPRPPGFRSSGELFF
TRBJ2-1 TRBV18 TRBD2 - TGTGCCAGCTCACCCCCCTTAGGGACTAGCAGTACGGGTGAGCAGTTCTTC CASSPPLGTSSTGEQFF
TRBJ1-5 TRBV12-3/TRBV12-4 - - TGTGCCAGCAGTTTTGCTAGGGGGCAGCCCCAGCATTTT CASSFARGQPQHF
TRBJ1-2 TRBV3-1/TRBV3-2 - - TGTGCCAGCAGCCAACGGTCAGGGGTGAACTATGGCTACACCTTC CASSQRSGVNYGYTF
TRBJ1-2 TRBV5-1 TRBD1 - TGCGCCAGCAGTGGTTCAAAGACAGGGACTTATGGCTACACCTTC CASSGSKTGTYGYTF
TRBJ1-5 TRBV19 - - TGTGCCAGTAGAAGGACAGCAAGACTCAATCAGCCCCAGCATTTT CASRRTARLNQPQHF
TRBJ2-5 TRBV11-2 TRBD2 - TGTGCCAGCAGCTTTGGTCTAGCGGGACTAGAGACCCAGTACTTC CASSFGLAGLETQYF
TRBJ1-5 TRBV30 - once TGTGCCTGGAGTATGAAGGGGAATCAGCCCCAGCATTTT CAWSMKGNQPQHF
TRBJ2-1 TRBV24-1 - - TGTGCCACCAGTGATCCGGGCAGGGCGGCCTACAATGAGCAGTTCTTC CATSDPGRAAYNEQFF
TRBJ2-1 TRBV7-9 TRBD2 - TGTGCCAGCAGGGCCGGGACTAGCGGATCTCCAAGCTCCTACAATGAGCAGTTCTTC CASRAGTSGSPSSYNEQFF
TRBJ2-1 TRBV7-2 TRBD1 - TGTGCCAGCAGCGCACAGAGGGGGCTCGGGGAGCAGTTCTTC CASSAQRGLGEQFF
TRBJ2-1 TRBV24-1 TRBD2 - TGTGCCACCAGTGACTATCTAGCGGGGAAGAATAATGAGCAGTTCTTC CATSDYLAGKNNEQFF
TRBJ2-1 TRBV24-1 - - TGTGCCACCAGTGATTTTGCAGGGGACTCTAGCGGTGAGCAGTTCTTC CATSDFAGDSSGEQFF
TRBJ2-4 TRBV12-1 - - TGTGCCAGCAGCCCCGGGGGGGAGCTGGCCAAAAACATTCAGTACTTC CASSPGGELAKNIQYF
TRBJ2-3 TRBV9 TRBD2 - TGTGCCAGCTCCCGACAAGAGGGGGGACTAGCGGGAGGCGGCACAGATACGCAGTATTTT CASSRQEGGLAGGGTDTQYF
TRBJ1-5 TRBV28 - once TGTACGACCCGCGCTGGCGGGAGTAATCAGCCCCAGCATTTT CTTRAGGSNQPQHF
TRBJ2-1 TRBV7-2 - - TGTGCCAGCAGCCAAGACAGCAGCTCCTACAATGAGCAGTTCTTC CASSQDSSSYNEQFF
TRBJ2-3 TRBV6-5 TRBD2 - TGTGCCAGCAGTTACTCCGCTAGCGGGATCACAGATACGCAGTATTTT CASSYSASGITDTQYF
TRBJ2-3 TRBV30 - once TGTGCCTGGAGTTGGCCGAGCACAGATACGCAGTATTTT CAWSWPSTDTQYF
TRBJ1-2 TRBV28 TRBD1 - TGTGCCAGCAGTTTAGGCCAGGGGGTGGGCTACACCTTC CASSLGQGVGYTF
TRBJ1-2 TRBV27 TRBD1 - TGTGCCAGCAGTTTACGACAGGGGGACAGTGGCTACACCTTC CASSLRQGDSGYTF
TRBJ2-5 TRBV28 - - TGTGCCAGCAGTTTGGAGGGTAAGACCCAGTACTTC CASSLEGKTQYF
TRBJ1-2 TRBV7-9 - - TGTGCCAGCAGCTTGGAGGTCCCAACACTCTATGGCTACACCTTC CASSLEVPTLYGYTF
TRBJ1-2 TRBV28 - - TGTGCCAGCAGTTTCTTGGAGGAGAGGGATGGCTACACCTTC CASSFLEERDGYTF
TRBJ2-5 TRBV24-1 - once TGTGCCACCAGGGACAATCAAGAGACCCAGTACTTC CATRDNQETQYF
TRBJ2-1 TRBV6-5 - - TGTGCCAGCAGTAGCGACAGGTCCTCCTACAATGAGCAGTTCTTC CASSSDRSSYNEQFF
TRBJ2-3 TRBV9 TRBD2 - TGTGCCAGCAGCGTGGGGGGACTAGCCACCACAGATACGCAGTATTTT CASSVGGLATTDTQYF
TRBJ2-7 TRBV29-1 TRBD1 - TGCAGCGTTGTGGCCAGGGGGACCTACGAGCAGTACTTC CSVVARGTYEQYF
TRBJ2-1 TRBV10-2 TRBD2 - TGCGCCAGCAGGGGGACTAGCGGTTCTGATGAGCAGTTCTTC CASRGTSGSDEQFF
TRBJ1-3 TRBV3-1/TRBV3-2 - - TGTGCCAGCAGCCAGACTTACTCTGGAAACACCATATATTTT CASSQTYSGNTIYF
TRBJ1-1 TRBV5-4 TRBD1 - TGTGCCAGCAGCGAATACAGGGGTGGTACTGAAGCTTTCTTT CASSEYRGGTEAFF
TRBJ1-5 TRBV10-3 - - TGTGCCATCAGGGACAGCATTAATCAGCCCCAGCATTTT CAIRDSINQPQHF
TRBJ2-3 TRBV24-1 TRBD1 - TGTGCCACCAGTGACCCGGGACAGGGGGCAACAGATACGCAGTATTTT CATSDPGQGATDTQYF
TRBJ1-2 TRBV3-1/TRBV3-2 - - TGTGCCAGCAGCCAAACCGGGAGCTATGGCTACACCTTC CASSQTGSYGYTF
TRBJ2-7 TRBV11-2 - - TGTGCCAGCAGCTTAGACTTATCCTACGAGCAGTACTTC CASSLDLSYEQYF
TRBJ2-3 TRBV11-3 TRBD2 once TGTGCCAGCAGCCGTAATGGGGCTAGCGGGGGCACAGATACGCAGTATTTT CASSRNGASGGTDTQYF
TRBJ2-1 TRBV12-3/TRBV12-4 TRBD1 - TGTGCCAGCAGTTTTGCAGGGGGAAATGAGCAGTTCTTC CASSFAGGNEQFF
TRBJ1-2 TRBV24-1 - - TGTGCCACCAGTGATCCGGGGATCCTTGGCTATGGCTACACCTTC CATSDPGILGYGYTF
TRBJ1-1 TRBV5-4 - - TGTGCCAGCAGCGGGGGGACCTGGGCCCCTGAAGCTTTCTTT CASSGGTWAPEAFF